This T cell receptor (beta chain) was retrieved from a study of T cells in tumors after PD-1 blockade. TCRdb's table, derived via immunoSEQ multiplex PCR, lists solely in-frame clones and lacks some. The repertoire holds 14,000 or so clones, 65% to 70% seen once, with 25% to 35% in the top ten. This clone ranks as medium-sized (0.01 to 0.1%). Its antigen remains unknown. General study results and limits: Most post-therapy expanded exhausted CD8+ clones were new, undetected before treatment.

V was clipped by 0 bases and J by 10 bases, with 22 bases between them. In germline, CDR1 is MNHEY, CDR2 SVGEGT. This CDR3 comprises 17 residues. This chain joins TRBV6-2 or TRBV6-3 and TRBJ2-1; maybe TRBD2 (6 bases). This sequence originates from a human donor with cutaneous squamous cell carcinoma. The material was tumor tissue, obtained after anti-PD-1 treatment. The DNA of the CDR3 is TGTGCCAGCAGTTACTCATACCGGGACTCACCTGGCCCCGAGCAGTTCTTC. Translated: CASSYSYRDSPGPEQFF.